Listed here is a single T cell receptor beta chain. Germline CDR1 SGHTA, CDR2 FQGNSA. The CDR3 totals 14 residues. Trimming removed 4 bases from V and 2 bases from J, with 12 bases in between. The entry originates in a study of blood T cell repertoires in COVID-19. Study-wide background: Nucleic acid was either cDNA or gDNA, and it came from T cells, B-cell-depleted T cells, or PBMCs.

In the study's own analysis: Amplification of reference gene primers provided the estimated nucleated cell counts. Libraries were prepared by immunoSEQ multiplex PCR; TCRdb keeps only in-frame clonotypes and omits some of them. From that table come the V and J calls and clone size; the DNA was used to work out D and trimming. The data contain tens of thousands of clones, over 80% of them singletons. The V and J genes are TRBV7-2 and TRBJ2-7; tentative D call: TRBD1 (5 bases). The sequence derives from a human donor in a cohort sampled during active COVID-19. Material for sequencing was peripheral blood. The CDR3 reads CASSSWGKTYEQYF. CDR3 bases: TGTGCCAGCAGCTCCTGGGGCAAGACCTACGAGCAGTACTTC. The full variable domain, completed using reference TRBV7-2 and TRBJ2-7, is GAGVSQSPSNKVTEKGKDVELRCDPISGHTALYWYRQSLGQGLEFLIYFQGNSAPDKSGLPSDRFSAERTGGSVSTLTIQRTQQEDSAVYLCASSSWGKTYEQYFGPGTRLTVT.